Listed below are T cell receptor beta chains from one sample, sequenced in a study of blood T cells in healthy people across ages. TCRdb used MiXCR to reprocess the 5' RACE reads, holding one entry per CDR3 protein. The table shows around 1,500,000 distinct CDR3 sequences, with approximately 42% occurring only once. What was sequenced was blood. These receptor sequences come from a woman younger than 30 in good health. The CDR3 runs from the conserved cysteine through the conserved F or W. The order of the fields is CDR3 DNA, CDR3 protein, clone size, D gene, J gene, V gene. D genes are given only for firm matches. Clone size is given for some rows only: seen once, a few or many times, or a class if the clone is expanded.

CDR3 DNA: TGCAGTGCTATCATGGGGACGCAGCCCCAGCATTTT; CDR3 protein: CSAIMGTQPQHF; clone size: few; D gene: -; J gene: TRBJ1-5; V gene: TRBV20-1
CDR3 DNA: TGCAGTGCCATGGCTGCGCCAGGGGTGGGAGATACGCAGTATTTT; CDR3 protein: CSAMAAPGVGDTQYF; clone size: -; D gene: -; J gene: TRBJ2-3; V gene: TRBV20-1
CDR3 DNA: TGCAGTGCCCGGACTAGCGGGGGGGAATCCTACAATGAGCAGTTCTTC; CDR3 protein: CSARTSGGESYNEQFF; clone size: -; D gene: TRBD2; J gene: TRBJ2-1; V gene: TRBV20-1
CDR3 DNA: TGTGCCAGCAGTATGCGGGGGGGCCGACCAGATACGCAGTATTTT; CDR3 protein: CASSMRGGRPDTQYF; clone size: few; D gene: TRBD2; J gene: TRBJ2-3; V gene: TRBV6-1
CDR3 DNA: TGTGCCAGCAGCCAAGATGGGACTAGCGGACTCAATGAGCAGTTCTTC; CDR3 protein: CASSQDGTSGLNEQFF; clone size: -; D gene: TRBD2; J gene: TRBJ2-1; V gene: TRBV4-2
CDR3 DNA: TGTGCCAGCAGCAAAAACGAACAGGGGGGGATCACTGAAGCTTTCTTT; CDR3 protein: CASSKNEQGGITEAFF; clone size: -; D gene: -; J gene: TRBJ1-1; V gene: TRBV21-1
CDR3 DNA: TGTGCCAGCGGGGAGGGAAGGAACTATGGCTACACCTTC; CDR3 protein: CASGEGRNYGYTF; clone size: few; D gene: -; J gene: TRBJ1-2; V gene: TRBV7-9
CDR3 DNA: TGTGCCAGCAGTCCAACTCAGGCTGGGGCCAACGTCCTGACTTTC; CDR3 protein: CASSPTQAGANVLTF; clone size: many; D gene: -; J gene: TRBJ2-6; V gene: TRBV2
CDR3 DNA: TGTGCCAGCAGTGATGGGAATTCCCCCTACAATGAGCAGTTCTTC; CDR3 protein: CASSDGNSPYNEQFF; clone size: few; D gene: -; J gene: TRBJ2-1; V gene: TRBV25-1
CDR3 DNA: TGTGCCAGCCGACTAGCGGGGGGGAACACAGATACGCAGTATTTT; CDR3 protein: CASRLAGGNTDTQYF; clone size: few; D gene: TRBD2; J gene: TRBJ2-3; V gene: TRBV27
CDR3 DNA: TGTGCCAGCAGTACGGACAGGGTAAAAAACATTCAGTACTTC; CDR3 protein: CASSTDRVKNIQYF; clone size: -; D gene: TRBD1; J gene: TRBJ2-4; V gene: TRBV2
CDR3 DNA: TGTGCCAGCAGCTTAATGGCCCAGGGTACTTCACCCCTCCACTTT; CDR3 protein: CASSLMAQGTSPLHF; clone size: few; D gene: -; J gene: TRBJ1-6; V gene: TRBV7-2
CDR3 DNA: TGTGCCAGCAGCCCAGACAGTTCTAACTATGGCTACACCTTC; CDR3 protein: CASSPDSSNYGYTF; clone size: -; D gene: -; J gene: TRBJ1-2; V gene: TRBV13
CDR3 DNA: TGTGCCAACAGCTTAGTCGGACAGTCCTACGAGCAGTACTTC; CDR3 protein: CANSLVGQSYEQYF; clone size: -; D gene: -; J gene: TRBJ2-7; V gene: TRBV7-9
CDR3 DNA: TGTGCCAGCAGTTTATCGTATGGGGAAAAACTGTTTTTT; CDR3 protein: CASSLSYGEKLFF; clone size: few; D gene: -; J gene: TRBJ1-4; V gene: TRBV27
CDR3 DNA: TGCAGCGTTGCCCTAGGGCAGGGCGATCAGCCCCAGCATTTT; CDR3 protein: CSVALGQGDQPQHF; clone size: -; D gene: -; J gene: TRBJ1-5; V gene: TRBV29-1
CDR3 DNA: TGTGCCAGCAGCCAAGGGGGAAGAGACTATGGCTACACCTTC; CDR3 protein: CASSQGGRDYGYTF; clone size: -; D gene: -; J gene: TRBJ1-2; V gene: TRBV3-1
CDR3 DNA: TGTGCCAGCAGCACAACCCACGGGAGGAGGCTGTATTTT; CDR3 protein: CASSTTHGRRLYF; clone size: -; D gene: TRBD2; J gene: TRBJ2-3; V gene: TRBV7-6
CDR3 DNA: TGCGCCAGCAGCCGAGTATGGCCACTAGCGGAACAAGAGACCCAGTTCTTC; CDR3 protein: CASSRVWPLAEQETQFF; clone size: once; D gene: TRBD2; J gene: TRBJ2-1; V gene: TRBV4-1
CDR3 DNA: TGTGCCAGCAGCCACGGGACAGGGGTTTCACCCCTCCACTTT; CDR3 protein: CASSHGTGVSPLHF; clone size: -; D gene: TRBD1; J gene: TRBJ1-6; V gene: TRBV3-1
CDR3 DNA: TGTGCCAGCAGCCATACCGGGACACTATTTGTCGAGCAGTACTTC; CDR3 protein: CASSHTGTLFVEQYF; clone size: -; D gene: -; J gene: TRBJ2-7; V gene: TRBV3-1
CDR3 DNA: TGCAGTGCTAGCTTAGTAGCGGGAGGTTCGATGGGCACAGATACGCAGTATTTT; CDR3 protein: CSASLVAGGSMGTDTQYF; clone size: -; D gene: TRBD2; J gene: TRBJ2-3; V gene: TRBV20-1
CDR3 DNA: TGTGCCAGCAGTTACCGGGACTATGAGCAGTTCTTC; CDR3 protein: CASSYRDYEQFF; clone size: few; D gene: -; J gene: TRBJ2-1; V gene: TRBV6-2/TRBV6-3
CDR3 DNA: TGTGCCAGCAGTCAGGGACAGGGTCACACCTTC; CDR3 protein: CASSQGQGHTF; clone size: -; D gene: TRBD1; J gene: TRBJ1-2; V gene: TRBV28
CDR3 DNA: TGTGCCAGCAGTAGACTAGTGGGCAATGAGCAGTTCTTC; CDR3 protein: CASSRLVGNEQFF; clone size: -; D gene: -; J gene: TRBJ2-1; V gene: TRBV12-3/TRBV12-4
CDR3 DNA: TGTGCCATCGGTCTTGGACAGGTTACTGAAGCTTTCTTT; CDR3 protein: CAIGLGQVTEAFF; clone size: few; D gene: TRBD1; J gene: TRBJ1-1; V gene: TRBV10-3
CDR3 DNA: TGCGCCAGCAGGGGACACCGGGACACCAACACCGGGGGGCTGTTTTTT; CDR3 protein: CASRGHRDTNTGGLFF; clone size: -; D gene: -; J gene: TRBJ2-2; V gene: TRBV10-2
CDR3 DNA: TGTGCCAGCGCCAGAACTGGACGCCTGCTAGGTTCACCCCTCCACTTT; CDR3 protein: CASARTGRLLGSPLHF; clone size: -; D gene: -; J gene: TRBJ1-6; V gene: TRBV19
CDR3 DNA: TGTGCCAGCATGACAGGGGCTGGCTCACCCCTCCACTTT; CDR3 protein: CASMTGAGSPLHF; clone size: -; D gene: TRBD1; J gene: TRBJ1-6; V gene: TRBV2
CDR3 DNA: TGCAGTGCTCACAAGCCGGGTTTCAATGAGCAGTTCTTC; CDR3 protein: CSAHKPGFNEQFF; clone size: -; D gene: -; J gene: TRBJ2-1; V gene: TRBV20-1
CDR3 DNA: TGTGCCACCAGTAGGAACAATGGCATTCAGTACTTC; CDR3 protein: CATSRNNGIQYF; clone size: -; D gene: -; J gene: TRBJ2-4; V gene: TRBV24-1
CDR3 DNA: TGTGCCAGCAGCTTCTTAGCGGGACCGGACGAGCAGTACTTC; CDR3 protein: CASSFLAGPDEQYF; clone size: few; D gene: TRBD2; J gene: TRBJ2-7; V gene: TRBV7-9
CDR3 DNA: TGTGCCACCAGTGCCCCGGCGGTGGTAGGCACAGATACGCAGTATTTT; CDR3 protein: CATSAPAVVGTDTQYF; clone size: few; D gene: -; J gene: TRBJ2-3; V gene: TRBV24-1
CDR3 DNA: TGTGCCAGCAGTTTGGGCGGGAGCGCCAATGAGCAGTTCTTC; CDR3 protein: CASSLGGSANEQFF; clone size: -; D gene: TRBD2; J gene: TRBJ2-1; V gene: TRBV12-3/TRBV12-4
CDR3 DNA: TGTGCCAGCAGTTTCGGACAGCTTATCTCTGGGGCCAACGTCCTGACTTTC; CDR3 protein: CASSFGQLISGANVLTF; clone size: -; D gene: -; J gene: TRBJ2-6; V gene: TRBV27
CDR3 DNA: TGTGCCACCAACAGGGGTAGCAATCAGCCCCAGCATTTT; CDR3 protein: CATNRGSNQPQHF; clone size: once; D gene: TRBD1; J gene: TRBJ1-5; V gene: TRBV6-2/TRBV6-3
CDR3 DNA: TGTGCCAGCAGTGTGGACGGAATCTACAATGAGCAGTTCTTC; CDR3 protein: CASSVDGIYNEQFF; clone size: -; D gene: -; J gene: TRBJ2-1; V gene: TRBV2
CDR3 DNA: TGTGCCAGCAGCCGCACAGGGGACACCTACAATGAGCAGTTCTTC; CDR3 protein: CASSRTGDTYNEQFF; clone size: few; D gene: TRBD1; J gene: TRBJ2-1; V gene: TRBV6-1